The present T cell receptor (beta chain) was sequenced within a study of OX40 agonist ivuxolimab in advanced cancers. Study-wide background: Administration of intravenous ivuxolimab to patients occurred every 2 weeks at 0.01 to 10 mg/kg.

The protocol was immunoSEQ multiplex PCR, while the TCRdb copy is restricted to in-frame clones and leaves out a portion. The sample has about 48,000 clones, about four fifths seen once. V lost 0 bases, J lost 2 bases, and 7 bases stayed unmatched. This CDR3 comprises 17 residues. The germline V gene encodes CDR1 SGHKS and CDR2 YYEKEE (reference sequence). Material: CD4+ or CD8+ T cells sorted from blood, obtained in a trial of the OX40 agonist ivuxolimab. The origin of this receptor is an adult with an advanced solid tumor such as melanoma, head and neck, liver or kidney cancer. The V call is TRBV5-5, the J call TRBJ1-5; 8 positions match TRBD1. The CDR3: CASSLGALDRGNQPQHF. Here the CDR3 DNA reads TGTGCCAGCAGCTTGGGTGCCCTGGACAGGGGCAATCAGCCCCAGCATTTT. Full variable domain (missing parts from reference TRBV5-5 and TRBJ1-5): DAGVTQSPTHLIKTRGQQVTLRCSPISGHKSVSWYQQVLGQGPQFIFQYYEKEERGRGNFPDRFSARQFPNYSSELNVNALLLGDSALYLCASSLGALDRGNQPQHFGDGTRLSIL.